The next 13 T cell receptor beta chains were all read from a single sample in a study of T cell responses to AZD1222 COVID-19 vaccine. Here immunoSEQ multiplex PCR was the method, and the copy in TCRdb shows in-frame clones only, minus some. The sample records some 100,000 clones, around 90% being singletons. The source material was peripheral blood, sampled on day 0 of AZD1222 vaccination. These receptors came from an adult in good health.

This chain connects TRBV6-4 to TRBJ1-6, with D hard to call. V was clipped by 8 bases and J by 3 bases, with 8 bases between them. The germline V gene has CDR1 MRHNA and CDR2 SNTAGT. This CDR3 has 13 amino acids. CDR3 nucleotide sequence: TGTGCCAGCCTACGAGTCTATAATTCACCCCTCCACTTT. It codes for CASLRVYNSPLHF.

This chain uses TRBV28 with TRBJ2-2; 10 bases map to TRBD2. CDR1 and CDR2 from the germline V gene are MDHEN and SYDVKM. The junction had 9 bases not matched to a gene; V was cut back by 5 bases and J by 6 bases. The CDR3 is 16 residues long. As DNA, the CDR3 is TGTGCCAGCAGTCCGGGACTAGCGTCTGGCTCCGGGGAGCTGTTTTTT. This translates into CASSPGLASGSGELFF.

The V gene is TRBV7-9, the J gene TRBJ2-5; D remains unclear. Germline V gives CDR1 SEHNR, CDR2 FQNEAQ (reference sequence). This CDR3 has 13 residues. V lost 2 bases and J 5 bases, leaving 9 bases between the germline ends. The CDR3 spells CASSLQRWETQYF. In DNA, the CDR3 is TGTGCCAGCAGCTTACAGAGGTGGGAGACCCAGTACTTC.

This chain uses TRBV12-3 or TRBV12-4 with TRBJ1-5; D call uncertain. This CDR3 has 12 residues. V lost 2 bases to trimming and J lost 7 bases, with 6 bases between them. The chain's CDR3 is CASSLISQPQHF. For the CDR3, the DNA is TGTGCCAGCAGTTTAATCTCGCAGCCCCAGCATTTT.

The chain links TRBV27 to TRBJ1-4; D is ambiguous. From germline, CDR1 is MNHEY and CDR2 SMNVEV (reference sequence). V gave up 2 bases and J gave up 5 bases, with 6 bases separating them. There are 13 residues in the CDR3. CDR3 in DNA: TGTGCCAGCAGTTTAGAGAGAAATGAAAAACTGTTTTTT. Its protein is CASSLERNEKLFF.

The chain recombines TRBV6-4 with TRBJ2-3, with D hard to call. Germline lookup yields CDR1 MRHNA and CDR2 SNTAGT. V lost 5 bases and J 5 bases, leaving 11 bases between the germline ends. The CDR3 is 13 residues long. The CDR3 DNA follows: TGTGCCAGCAGTCCCGCGGCAAAAGATACGCAGTATTTT. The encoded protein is CASSPAAKDTQYF.

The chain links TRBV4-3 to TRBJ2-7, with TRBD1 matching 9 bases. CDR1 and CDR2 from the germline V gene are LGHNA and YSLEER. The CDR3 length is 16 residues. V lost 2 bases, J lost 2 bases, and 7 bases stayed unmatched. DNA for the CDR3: TGCGCCAGCAGCCAATATTATGGGACAGGGACCTACGAGCAGTACTTC. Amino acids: CASSQYYGTGTYEQYF.

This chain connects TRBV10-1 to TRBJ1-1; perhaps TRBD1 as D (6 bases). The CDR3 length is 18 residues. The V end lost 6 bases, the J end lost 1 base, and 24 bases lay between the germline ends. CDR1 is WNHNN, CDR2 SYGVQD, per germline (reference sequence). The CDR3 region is CASSSNRGVGASNTEAFF. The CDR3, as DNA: TGCGCCAGCAGCTCAAATAGGGGTGTGGGGGCGTCGAACACTGAAGCTTTCTTT.

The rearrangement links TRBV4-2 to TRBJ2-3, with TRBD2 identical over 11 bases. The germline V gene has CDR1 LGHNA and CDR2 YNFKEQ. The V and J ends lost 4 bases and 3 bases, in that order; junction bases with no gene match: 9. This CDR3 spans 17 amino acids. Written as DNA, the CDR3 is TGTGCCAGCAGCCGATCCGGACTAGCGGGTGAGACAGATACGCAGTATTTT. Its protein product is CASSRSGLAGETDTQYF.

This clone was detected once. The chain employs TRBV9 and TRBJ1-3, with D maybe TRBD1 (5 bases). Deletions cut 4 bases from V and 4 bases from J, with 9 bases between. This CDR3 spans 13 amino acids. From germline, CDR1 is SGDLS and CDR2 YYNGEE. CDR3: CASSSGRGNTIYF. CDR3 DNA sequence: TGTGCCAGCAGCTCGGGACGGGGAAACACCATATATTTT.

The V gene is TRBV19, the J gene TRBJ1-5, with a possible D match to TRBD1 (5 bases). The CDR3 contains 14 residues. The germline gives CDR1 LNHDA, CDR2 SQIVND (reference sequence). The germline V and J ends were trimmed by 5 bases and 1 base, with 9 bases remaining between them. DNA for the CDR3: TGTGCCAGTAGTGGGGGAGGCAGCAATCAGCCCCAGCATTTT. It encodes CASSGGGSNQPQHF.

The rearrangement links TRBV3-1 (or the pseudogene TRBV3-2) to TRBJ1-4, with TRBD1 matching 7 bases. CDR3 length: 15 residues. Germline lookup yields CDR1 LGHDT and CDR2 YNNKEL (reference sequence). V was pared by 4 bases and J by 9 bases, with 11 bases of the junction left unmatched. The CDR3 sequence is CASSPQTRGGKKLFF. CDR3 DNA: TGTGCCAGCAGCCCGCAGACCAGGGGGGGTAAAAAACTGTTTTTT.

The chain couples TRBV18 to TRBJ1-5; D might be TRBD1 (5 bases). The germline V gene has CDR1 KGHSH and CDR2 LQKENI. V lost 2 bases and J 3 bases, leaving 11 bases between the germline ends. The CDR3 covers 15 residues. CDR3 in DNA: TGTGCCAGCTCACCATCTCAGGACAACAATCAGCCCCAGCATTTT. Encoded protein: CASSPSQDNNQPQHF.